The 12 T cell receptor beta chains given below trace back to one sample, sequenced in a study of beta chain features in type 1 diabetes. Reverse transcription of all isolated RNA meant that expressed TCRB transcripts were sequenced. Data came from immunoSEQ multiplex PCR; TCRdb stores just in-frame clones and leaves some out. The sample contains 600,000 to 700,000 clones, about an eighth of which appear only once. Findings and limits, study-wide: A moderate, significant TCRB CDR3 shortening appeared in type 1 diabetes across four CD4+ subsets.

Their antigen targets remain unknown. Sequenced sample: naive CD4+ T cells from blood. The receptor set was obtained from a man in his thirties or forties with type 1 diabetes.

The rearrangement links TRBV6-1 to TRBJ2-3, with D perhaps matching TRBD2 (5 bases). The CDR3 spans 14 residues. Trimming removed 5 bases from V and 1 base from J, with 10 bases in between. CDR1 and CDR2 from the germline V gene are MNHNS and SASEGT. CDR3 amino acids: CASSPRRGTDTQYF. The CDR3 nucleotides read TGTGCCAGCAGTCCCCGGCGGGGCACAGATACGCAGTATTTT.

The CDR3 spells CASSSTGGVFYGYTF. The CDR3 DNA follows: TGTGCCAGCAGCTCCACAGGGGGGGTGTTCTATGGCTACACCTTC. V gene TRBV7-2 combines with J gene TRBJ1-2; TRBD1 aligns across 8 bases. CDR1 SGHTA and CDR2 FQGNSA come from the germline V gene. J lost 4 bases, V lost 4 bases, and 8 bases had no gene match. The CDR3 runs 15 residues.

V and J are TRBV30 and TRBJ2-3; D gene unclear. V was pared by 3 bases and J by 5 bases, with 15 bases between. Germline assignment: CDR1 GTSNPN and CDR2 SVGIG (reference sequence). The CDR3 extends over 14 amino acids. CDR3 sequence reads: CAWSARYRRDTQYF. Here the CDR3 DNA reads TGTGCCTGGAGCGCTAGGTACCGGCGAGATACGCAGTATTTT.

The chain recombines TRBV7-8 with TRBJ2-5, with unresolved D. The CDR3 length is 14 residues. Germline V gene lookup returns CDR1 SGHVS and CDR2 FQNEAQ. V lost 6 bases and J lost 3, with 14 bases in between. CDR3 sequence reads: CASSQLPGEETQYF. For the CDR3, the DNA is TGTGCCAGCAGTCAACTCCCGGGTGAAGAGACCCAGTACTTC. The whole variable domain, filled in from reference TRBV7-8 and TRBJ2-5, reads GAGVSQSPRYKVAKRGQDVALRCDPISGHVSLFWYQQALGQGPEFLTYFQNEAQLDKSGLPSDRFFAERPEGSVSTLKIQRTQQEDSAVYLCASSQLPGEETQYFGPGTRLLVL.

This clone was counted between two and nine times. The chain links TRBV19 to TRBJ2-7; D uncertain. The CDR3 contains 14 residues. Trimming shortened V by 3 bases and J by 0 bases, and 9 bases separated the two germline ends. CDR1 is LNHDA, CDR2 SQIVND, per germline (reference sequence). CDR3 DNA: TGTGCCAGTAGTATTTGGCAAAACTCCTACGAGCAGTACTTC. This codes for CASSIWQNSYEQYF. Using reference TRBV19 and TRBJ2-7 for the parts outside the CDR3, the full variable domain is DGGITQSPKYLFRKEGQNVTLSCEQNLNHDAMYWYRQDPGQGLRLIYYSQIVNDFQKGDIAEGYSVSREKKESFPLTVTSAQKNPTAFYLCASSIWQNSYEQYFGPGTRLTVT.

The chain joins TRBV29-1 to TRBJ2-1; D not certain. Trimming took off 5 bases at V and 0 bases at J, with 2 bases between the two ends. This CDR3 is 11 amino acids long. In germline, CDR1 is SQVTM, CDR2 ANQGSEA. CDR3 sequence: CSVHSYNEQFF. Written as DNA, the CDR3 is TGCAGCGTTCACTCCTACAATGAGCAGTTCTTC.

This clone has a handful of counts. The CDR3 nucleotides are TGTGCCAGCAGTTTAGACAGGGGTGAGGTCGAGCAGTACTTC. Encoded protein: CASSLDRGEVEQYF. The chain carries TRBV2 and TRBJ2-7; 8 nucleotides match TRBD1. The CDR3 totals 14 residues. Germline V gene sequence: CDR1 SNHLY, CDR2 FYNNEI. Losses at the gene ends were 5 bases for V and 6 bases for J; bases not matched to a gene: 9.

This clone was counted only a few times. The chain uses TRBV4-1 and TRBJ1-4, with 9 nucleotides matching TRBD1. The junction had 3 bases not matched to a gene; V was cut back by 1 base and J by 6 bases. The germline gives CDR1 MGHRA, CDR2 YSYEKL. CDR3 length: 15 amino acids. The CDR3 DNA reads TGCGCCAGCAGCCAAGGTGGGACAGGGCATGAAAAACTGTTTTTT. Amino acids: CASSQGGTGHEKLFF.

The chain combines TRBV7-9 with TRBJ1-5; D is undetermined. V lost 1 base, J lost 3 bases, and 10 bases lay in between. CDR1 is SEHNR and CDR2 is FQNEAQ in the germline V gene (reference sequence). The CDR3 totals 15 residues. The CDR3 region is CASSLGDVDNQPQHF. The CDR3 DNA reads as TGTGCCAGCAGCTTAGGAGATGTTGACAATCAGCCCCAGCATTTT. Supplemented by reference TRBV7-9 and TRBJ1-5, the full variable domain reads DTGVSQNPRHKITKRGQNVTFRCDPISEHNRLYWYRQTLGQGPEFLTYFQNEAQLEKSRLLSDRFSAERPKGSFSTLEIQRTEQGDSAMYLCASSLGDVDNQPQHFGDGTRLSIL.

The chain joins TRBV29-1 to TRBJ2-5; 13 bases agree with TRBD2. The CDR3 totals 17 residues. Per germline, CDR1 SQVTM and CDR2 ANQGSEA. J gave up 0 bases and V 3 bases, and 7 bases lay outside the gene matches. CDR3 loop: CSVEGGLAGRHQETQYF. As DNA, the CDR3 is TGCAGCGTTGAGGGGGGACTAGCGGGGAGGCACCAAGAGACCCAGTACTTC.

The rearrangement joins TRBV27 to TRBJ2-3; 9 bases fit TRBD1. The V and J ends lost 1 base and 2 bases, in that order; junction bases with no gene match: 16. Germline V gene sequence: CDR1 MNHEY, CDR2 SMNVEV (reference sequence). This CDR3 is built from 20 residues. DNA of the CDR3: TGTGCCAGCAGTTTATGGCCGGGACAGGGATACCAACTGTCCACAGATACGCAGTATTTT. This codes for CASSLWPGQGYQLSTDTQYF.

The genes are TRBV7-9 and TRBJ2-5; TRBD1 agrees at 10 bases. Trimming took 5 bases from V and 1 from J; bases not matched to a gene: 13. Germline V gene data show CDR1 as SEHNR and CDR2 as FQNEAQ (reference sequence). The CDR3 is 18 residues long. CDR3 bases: TGTGCCAGCAGCGGCCGTCGGGGACAGGGGTCTACCCAAGAGACCCAGTACTTC. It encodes CASSGRRGQGSTQETQYF.